These 5 T cell receptor beta chains came from one sample sequenced in a study of T cell repertoires in cytomegalovirus infection. One entry per CDR3 protein, called by TCRdb with MiXCR from the reads. The profile shows roughly 100,000 distinct CDR3 sequences, approximately 17% of them singletons. Sequencing was performed on PBMCs. The source is a human donor in good health (CMV status not recorded). Some clones in this sample may be carry-over from other donors' samples.

This clonotype was counted at least ten times. This rearrangement joins TRBV7-8 to TRBJ2-3, with 7 bases fitting TRBD1. Germline assignment: CDR1 SGHVS and CDR2 FQNEAQ. This CDR3 comprises 16 residues. The junction had 10 bases not matched to a gene; V was cut back by 5 bases and J by 2 bases. The CDR3 loop reads CASSQARTGPTDTQYF. CDR3 coding DNA: TGTGCCAGCAGCCAAGCGAGGACAGGACCCACAGATACGCAGTATTTT.

This clonotype was seen only a few times. The CDR3 DNA is TGTGCCAGCAGCCTGGAGGTCACAGGGTGGATGAACACTGAAGCTTTCTTT. This encodes CASSLEVTGWMNTEAFF. The chain is built from TRBV2 and TRBJ1-1; tentative D call: TRBD1 (6 bases). Looked up from germline, CDR1 is SNHLY and CDR2 is FYNNEI. Trimming took off 6 bases at V and 0 bases at J, with 20 bases between the two ends. The CDR3 has 17 amino acids.

The V and J genes are TRBV5-1 and TRBJ1-1; 7 bases are shared with TRBD1. The germline CDR1 and CDR2 sequences are SGHRS and YFSETQ. This CDR3 is built from 13 residues. Germline trimming cut 2 bases from V and 3 bases from J; bases unmatched to any gene: 1. The CDR3 DNA follows: TGCGCCAGCAGCTTTACAGGGGACACTGAAGCTTTCTTT. Protein: CASSFTGDTEAFF.

As for this clonotype: This sequence may be a read error, since a much larger clone differs from it by one base. The rearrangement joins TRBV2 to TRBJ1-4; 7 positions match TRBD1. The CDR3 length is 11 residues. The germline gives CDR1 SNHLY, CDR2 FYNNEI. CDR3 in DNA: TGTGTCAGCAGACAGGGTGAAAAACTGTTTTTT. Its translation: CVSRQGEKLFF.

In its sample, this clonotype was seen many times. The chain joins TRBV7-2 to TRBJ1-2; unclear D gene. Trimming removed 5 bases from V and 4 bases from J, with 14 bases in between. This CDR3 has 14 amino acids. Germline V gene data show CDR1 as SGHTA and CDR2 as FQGNSA. DNA of the CDR3: TGTGCCAGCAGCCTAGGGCCGGGAACCTATGGCTACACCTTC. Encoded protein: CASSLGPGTYGYTF.